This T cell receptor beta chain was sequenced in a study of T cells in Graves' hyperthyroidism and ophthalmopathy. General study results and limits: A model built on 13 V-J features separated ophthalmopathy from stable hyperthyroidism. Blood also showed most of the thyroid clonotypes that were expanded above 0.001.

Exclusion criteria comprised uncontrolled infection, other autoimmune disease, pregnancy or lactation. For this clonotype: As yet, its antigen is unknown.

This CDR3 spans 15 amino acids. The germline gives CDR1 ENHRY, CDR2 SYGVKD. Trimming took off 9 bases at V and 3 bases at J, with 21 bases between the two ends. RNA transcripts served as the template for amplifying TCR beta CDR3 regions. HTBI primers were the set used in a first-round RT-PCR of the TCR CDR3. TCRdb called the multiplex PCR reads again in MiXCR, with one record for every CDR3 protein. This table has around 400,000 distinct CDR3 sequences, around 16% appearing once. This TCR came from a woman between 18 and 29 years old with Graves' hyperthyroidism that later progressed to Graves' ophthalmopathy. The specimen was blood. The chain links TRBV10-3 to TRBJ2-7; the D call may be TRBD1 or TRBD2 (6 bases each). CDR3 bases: TGTGCCATTAGCGGAGGGGGTGTTAGAGGCTACGAGCAGTACTTC. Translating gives CAISGGGVRGYEQYF.